This T cell receptor beta chain is from a study of blood T cell repertoires in COVID-19. The wider study: Acute-phase and convalescent COVID-19 samples originated in the United States, Italy and Spain.

Trimming stripped 5 bases from V and 3 bases from J, with 11 bases between. In germline, CDR1 is MNHEY, CDR2 SVGAGI. The CDR3 length is 14 residues. Profiling relied on immunoSEQ multiplex PCR, and the TCRdb table lists in-frame clones only, not all of them. The sample shows about 98,000 clones, about nine tenths of them seen only once. This receptor was taken from a woman aged 45-65 years with COVID-19, enrolled during active disease. What was sequenced was peripheral blood. The rearrangement uses TRBV6-5 and TRBJ1-5; D gene uncertain. CDR3 residues: CASSNWRTNQPQHF. The CDR3 bases are TGTGCCAGCAGTAACTGGAGGACCAATCAGCCCCAGCATTTT.